These 2 T cell receptor beta chains were sequenced from one sample in a study of blood T cell repertoires in COVID-19. TCRdb keeps only in-frame clones here, not all; method: immunoSEQ multiplex PCR. Of 130,000 to 150,000 clones in the sample, 70% to 90% were seen once. The specimen was peripheral blood. These receptors originate from a human donor with acute or convalescent COVID-19. The donor label of this sample is uncertain.

This chain links TRBV4-2 with TRBJ1-5; possible D gene TRBD1, 6 bases. Trimming pared 0 bases from V and 7 bases from J, leaving 16 bases between. Germline values: CDR1 LGHNA, CDR2 YNFKEQ. The CDR3 is made up of 16 amino acids. The CDR3 loop is CASSQDLGGPGQPQHF. Here the CDR3 DNA reads TGTGCCAGCAGCCAAGACTTAGGGGGTCCGGGACAGCCCCAGCATTTT.

In its sample, this clone was seen once. The rearrangement joins TRBV6-5 to TRBJ2-5, with TRBD1 identical over 11 bases. The CDR3 is 15 residues long. Germline CDR1 MNHEY, CDR2 SVGAGI. The trim removed 7 bases at V and 5 bases at J, leaving 9 bases unmatched. The CDR3 coding sequence is TGTGCCAGCACCTTCGGGACAGGGGGGTGGGAGACCCAGTACTTC. Its protein product is CASTFGTGGWETQYF.